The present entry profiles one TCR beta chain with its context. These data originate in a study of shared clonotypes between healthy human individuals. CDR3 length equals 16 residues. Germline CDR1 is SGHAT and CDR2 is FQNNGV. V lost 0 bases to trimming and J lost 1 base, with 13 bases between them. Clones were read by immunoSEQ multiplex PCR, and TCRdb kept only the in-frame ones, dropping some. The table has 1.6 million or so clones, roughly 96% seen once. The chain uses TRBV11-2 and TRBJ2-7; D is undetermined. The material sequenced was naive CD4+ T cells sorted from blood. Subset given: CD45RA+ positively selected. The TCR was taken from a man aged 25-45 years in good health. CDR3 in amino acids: CASSLERRVWSYEQYF. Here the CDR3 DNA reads TGTGCCAGCAGCTTAGAACGTAGGGTATGGTCCTACGAGCAGTACTTC.